This record looks at one TCR beta chain sequence and its context. Its target is unknown. The sample comes from a study of OX40 agonist ivuxolimab in advanced cancers. Study-level information: Of mixed ages from roughly 23 to 80 and averaging approximately 60 years, the group was about 80% male. General study results and limits: The study observed clonal expansion of CD4+ and CD8+ blood T cells by week 6 at 0.1 to 3.0 mg/kg. Among expanded peripheral T cells, antigen specificity went undetermined.

V was pared by 7 bases and J by 7 bases, with 13 bases between. This CDR3 contains 13 residues. Germline V lookup: CDR1 LNHDA, CDR2 SQIVND (reference sequence). TCRdb's copy holds only in-frame clones and misses some; the assay was immunoSEQ multiplex PCR. The sample includes 77,000 or so clones, about 92% of them seen just once. The chain uses TRBV19 and TRBJ1-4; D gene ambiguous. This TCR came from an adult with an advanced solid tumor such as melanoma, head and neck, liver or kidney cancer. The specimen was CD4+ or CD8+ T cells sorted from blood, collected in a trial of the OX40 agonist ivuxolimab. The CDR3 reads CASNPGVGEKLFF. The CDR3 coding sequence is TGTGCCAGTAACCCGGGAGTTGGTGAAAAACTGTTTTTT.